This TCR beta chain was obtained from a study of blood T cell repertoires in COVID-19. The V gene end was trimmed by 4 bases and the J gene end by 4 bases; junction bases not matched to a gene: 4. CDR1 and CDR2 from the germline V gene are SGHVS and FNYEAQ. The CDR3 runs 16 residues. Clones were read by immunoSEQ multiplex PCR, and TCRdb kept only the in-frame ones, dropping some. The sample yields some 200,000 clones, around 80% seen once. The rearrangement links TRBV7-6 to TRBJ2-1; TRBD2 matches at 13 bases. The TCR originated in a woman under 40 with COVID-19, enrolled during active disease. The material sequenced was peripheral blood. DNA of the CDR3: TGTGCCAGCAGCTCCCAGGGACTAGCGGGGTACAATGAGCAGTTCTTC. The encoded protein is CASSSQGLAGYNEQFF.